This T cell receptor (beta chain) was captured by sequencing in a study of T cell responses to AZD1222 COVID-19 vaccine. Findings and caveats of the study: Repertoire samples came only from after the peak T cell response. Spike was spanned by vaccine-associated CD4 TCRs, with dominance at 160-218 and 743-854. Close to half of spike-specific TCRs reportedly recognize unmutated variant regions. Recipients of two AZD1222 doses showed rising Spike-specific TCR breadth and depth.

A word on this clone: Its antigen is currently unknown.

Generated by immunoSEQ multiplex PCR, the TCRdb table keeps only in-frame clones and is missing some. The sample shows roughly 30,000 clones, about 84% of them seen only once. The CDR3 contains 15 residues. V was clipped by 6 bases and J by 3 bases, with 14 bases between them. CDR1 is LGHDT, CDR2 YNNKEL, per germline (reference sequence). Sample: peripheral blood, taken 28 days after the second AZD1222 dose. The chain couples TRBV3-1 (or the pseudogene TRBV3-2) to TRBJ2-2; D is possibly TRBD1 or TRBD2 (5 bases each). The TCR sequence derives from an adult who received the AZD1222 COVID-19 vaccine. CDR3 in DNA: TGTGCCAGCAGGGACCGGGACCTTTACACCGGGGAGCTGTTTTTT. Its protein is CASRDRDLYTGELFF.